This TCR beta chain appears in the sequencing data of a study of T cells in Graves' hyperthyroidism and ophthalmopathy. This clonotype has at least ten counts. The CDR3 loop spans 15 amino acids. CDR1 and CDR2 from the germline V gene are DFQATT and SNEGSKA (reference sequence). Between the trimmed V and J ends, which lost 0 bases and 0 bases, there was a span of 9 bases. Authors of the study amplified TCR beta CDR3 regions from RNA transcripts. The TCR CDR3 first-round RT-PCR relied on the HTBI primer set. TCRdb fed the multiplex PCR reads into MiXCR, producing one record per CDR3 protein. The profile covers about 710,000 distinct CDR3 sequences, with 15% to 20% appearing a single time and under 9.5% taken by the ten largest.

The chain uses TRBV20-1 and TRBJ2-1; D perhaps matches TRBD2 (6 bases). This TCR was recovered from a man aged 18-30 years with Graves' hyperthyroidism. Sequences were obtained from blood. CDR3 bases: TGCAGTGCTAGAGATGGAGGGTTCTCCTACAATGAGCAGTTCTTC. It is translated as CSARDGGFSYNEQFF.